This T cell receptor beta chain was sequenced during a study of cytotoxic CD8 clonotypes in ibrutinib-treated CLL. Turning to the study itself: Median treatment time before response sampling was approximately 11 months, range 6 to 36. Study-level findings and limits: Sampling schedules were unmatched across sustained-remission and progressing patients. On treatment, the uncommon public clonotypes contracted or remained stable.

This clone was observed a single time. Its target is unknown. This CDR3 is 15 amino acids long. The ends were cut back, 3 bases at V and 6 bases at J, with 16 bases in the middle. Germline CDR1 is SGHRS and CDR2 is YFSETQ. The planned depth of sequencing spanned 1 in 200,000 to 1 in 1 million T cells. The assay was immunoSEQ multiplex PCR, and TCRdb's table has in-frame clones only and misses some. The table records around 160,000 clones, around 84% of them present only once. The J gene is TRBJ2-1, the V gene TRBV5-1; tentatively, D is TRBD2 (5 bases). This clonotype was obtained from a human donor with chronic lymphocytic leukemia. Material: PBMCs, obtained after 12 months of ibrutinib treatment. CDR3 loop: CASSSGNGGFNEQFF. CDR3 bases: TGCGCCAGCAGCTCCGGAAATGGCGGGTTCAATGAGCAGTTCTTC.